The T cell receptor beta chain described here comes from a study of blood T cell repertoires in COVID-19. In the study overall: The United States, Italy and Spain supplied acute and convalescent COVID-19 samples. Sources were T cells, B-cell-depleted T cells, or PBMCs; the material itself was cDNA or gDNA.

This table comes from immunoSEQ multiplex PCR, and its TCRdb copy is limited to in-frame clones, with some not included. This repertoire shows fewer than 250,000 clones, more than 70% found once; its top ten account for under 5%. CDR3 length: 15 residues. CDR1 is SGHDT, CDR2 YYEEEE, per germline. Trimming took off 4 bases at V and 5 bases at J, with 15 bases between the two ends. The origin of this receptor is a human donor in a cohort sampled during active COVID-19. Sequencing was performed on peripheral blood. This rearrangement joins TRBV5-6 to TRBJ2-2, with D tentatively TRBD2 (5 bases). The CDR3 sequence is CASSPVGSGTGELFF. CDR3 nucleotide sequence: TGTGCCAGCAGCCCGGTAGGGTCGGGAACCGGGGAGCTGTTTTTT.